This entry describes one T cell receptor (beta chain). Antigen: not known. At collection, donors were nominally healthy, but unrecorded immune exposures were probable. Trimming left V 5 bases short and J 11 bases short, with 18 bases between. The germline gives CDR1 SNHLY, CDR2 FYNNEI. This CDR3 is built from 13 residues. The data stem from a study of cytomegalovirus exposure and HLA in healthy donors. Primers for the PCR totalled 60 Vbeta and 13 Jbeta. This table comes from immunoSEQ multiplex PCR, and its TCRdb copy is limited to in-frame clones, with some not included. Here the sample spans some 170,000 clones, about 80% being singletons. The study's findings and limits: A missense DCLRE1C variant was associated with V- and J-gene trimming of TCR beta chains in a later analysis, and an independent cohort replicated the association. For most TCR beta V segments, an earlier analysis put the productive rate at about 87% or about 30% of the time. Analyses of presence/absence relied on an assumption of roughly uniform sequencing depth across donors.

The chain has TRBV2 and TRBJ1-1; D gene unclear. The sequence was collected from a man between 18 and 29 years old in good health and CMV-seropositive. Input material: PBMCs. The CDR3 region has the DNA TGTGCCAGCAGTACCCCTGGGCAGCCTTGGGCTTTCTTT. Translation gives CASSTPGQPWAFF.